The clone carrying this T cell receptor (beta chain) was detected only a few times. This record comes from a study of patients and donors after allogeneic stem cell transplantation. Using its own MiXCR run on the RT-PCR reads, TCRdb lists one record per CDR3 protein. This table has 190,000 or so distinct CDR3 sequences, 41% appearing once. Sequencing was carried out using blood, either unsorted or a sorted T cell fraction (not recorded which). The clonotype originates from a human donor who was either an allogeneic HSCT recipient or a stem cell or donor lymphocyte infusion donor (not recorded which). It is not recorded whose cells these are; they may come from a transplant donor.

This chain's CDR3 is CAWSPGTANTEAFF. The DNA of the CDR3 is TGTGCCTGGAGTCCCGGGACGGCGAACACTGAAGCTTTCTTT. This chain links TRBV30 with TRBJ1-1; perhaps TRBD1 as D (5 bases). The germline CDR1 and CDR2 sequences are GTSNPN and SVGIG (reference sequence). V gave up 2 bases and J gave up 1 base, with 11 bases separating them. The CDR3 runs 14 residues.